This T cell receptor beta chain was observed in a study of blood T cell repertoires in COVID-19. Study information: Sources were T cells, B-cell-depleted T cells, or PBMCs; the material itself was cDNA or gDNA.

Authors' methods: The authors estimated nucleated cell counts from reference gene primer amplification. Produced via immunoSEQ multiplex PCR; TCRdb's table is partial and in-frame only. Clone size and the V and J calls come from that table; the DNA yielded D and trimming. The sample lists about 170,000 clones, 84% occurring once. This clone was seen only once. The junction differs from germline at one of its ends, possibly a read error. The specimen sequenced was peripheral blood. The TCR comes from a man between 35 and 55 years old who had recovered from COVID-19.

Here the CDR3 DNA reads TGTGCTAGCAGCTTAAGGCCAGGGGGCCAAGAGACCCAGTACTTC. Protein sequence: CASSLRPGGQETQYF. The V call is TRBV7-7, the J call TRBJ2-5, with TRBD1 matching over 7 bases. Germline CDR1 and CDR2: SSHAT and FNYEAQ (reference sequence). The CDR3 loop spans 15 amino acids.